The clone carrying this TCR beta chain appeared once. Using immunoSEQ multiplex PCR, the repertoire was profiled, and TCRdb retains in-frame clones only, with some absent. The sample holds 150,000 to 200,000 clones, approximately 94% seen once. This sample was taken from a study of control samples from healthy donors and cancer patients. This CDR3 is built from 15 residues. The junction had 3 bases not matched to a gene; V was cut back by 2 bases and J by 1 base. Germline loops: CDR1 LGHNT, CDR2 FRNRAP. The sequence came from a woman between 35 and 50 years old in good health. This sequence joins TRBV12-5 and TRBJ1-1; the match to TRBD1 covers 8 bases. Input material: blood. The CDR3 bases are TGTGCTAGTGGTTTGAGCAGGGGGCAGAACACTGAAGCTTTCTTT. Protein: CASGLSRGQNTEAFF.